What follows are 25 T cell receptor beta chains derived from one specimen sequenced in a study of identical twins. MiXCR, applied by TCRdb to the 5' RACE reads, yields one record per CDR3 protein. Of 450,000 to 600,000 distinct CDR3 sequences in the sample, around 20% were seen once. The sample was also reused in another study, on yellow fever vaccine responses in identical twins.

Sequenced: CD4+ T cells sorted from blood. These receptor sequences come from a young woman in good health.

This clonotype was seen only a few times. The CDR3 loop is CATSRETGGSEQFF. The DNA for the CDR3 is TGTGCCACCAGCAGAGAAACGGGGGGAAGTGAGCAGTTCTTC. The V and J genes are TRBV15 and TRBJ2-1, with TRBD2 matching 7 bases. The CDR3 spans 14 residues. Germline CDR1 LNHNV, CDR2 YYDKDF (reference sequence). V was pared by 0 bases and J by 9 bases, with 5 bases of the junction left unmatched.

A few counts support this clonotype. The chain is built from TRBV4-2 and TRBJ2-5, with 9 bases matching TRBD2. This CDR3 has 14 residues. The germline V gene encodes CDR1 LGHNA and CDR2 YNFKEQ. J gave up 5 bases and V 4 bases, and 5 bases lay outside the gene matches. DNA for the CDR3: TGTGCCAGCAGCCCTGGGACTAGCTTCGAGACCCAGTACTTC. Its translation is CASSPGTSFETQYF.

In this sample, this clonotype turned up a few times. The V call is TRBV5-1, the J call TRBJ2-1, with 7 positions matching TRBD1. After removal of 7 bases from V and 5 bases from J, the junction contained 9 bases not matched to a gene. Per the germline V gene, CDR1 is SGHRS and CDR2 is YFSETQ. The CDR3 runs to 14 residues. DNA for the CDR3: TGCGCCAGCCGGGCCCGGGACAGCCACAATGAGCAGTTCTTC. It codes for CASRARDSHNEQFF. The full variable domain, in which reference TRBV5-1 and TRBJ2-1 provide the parts outside the CDR3, is KAGVTQTPRYLIKTRGQQVTLSCSPISGHRSVSWYQQTPGQGLQFLFEYFSETQRNKGNFPGRFSGRQFSNSRSEMNVSTLELGDSALYLCASRARDSHNEQFFGPGTRLTVL.

This clonotype was seen a handful of times. The V gene is TRBV24-1, the J gene TRBJ2-5, with D unresolved. There are 13 residues in the CDR3. V lost 0 bases to trimming and J lost 2 bases, with 3 bases between them. CDR1 is KGHDR, CDR2 SFDVKD, per germline. CDR3 sequence reads: CATSDLDQETQYF. Written as DNA, the CDR3 is TGTGCCACCAGTGATTTGGATCAAGAGACCCAGTACTTC.

V is TRBV20-1 and J is TRBJ2-1; a possible D gene is TRBD1 (6 bases). The CDR3 is made up of 19 amino acids. CDR1 is DFQATT and CDR2 is SNEGSKA in the germline V gene (reference sequence). V was clipped by 0 bases and J by 0 bases, with 21 bases between them. Here the CDR3 DNA reads TGCAGTGCTAGAGAAATATCGTCGGGGCTGGACAGCTCCTACAATGAGCAGTTCTTC. Protein: CSAREISSGLDSSYNEQFF.

This clonotype has at least ten counts. The chain couples TRBV4-1 to TRBJ2-5, with 7 bases matching TRBD2. Per the germline V gene, CDR1 is MGHRA and CDR2 is YSYEKL. V was pared by 0 bases and J by 2 bases, with 6 bases of the junction left unmatched. The CDR3 length is 16 residues. The CDR3 DNA sequence: TGCGCCAGCAGCCAAGATCGGCCTAGCGGACAAGAGACCCAGTACTTC. It translates to CASSQDRPSGQETQYF.

In the case of this clonotype: At one end, the junction sequence differs from germline, possibly due to a read error. This chain uses TRBV7-2 with TRBJ2-1; 8 nucleotides align to TRBD2. This CDR3 spans 15 amino acids. Germline-derived CDR1 and CDR2 are SGHTA and FQGNSA. In DNA, the CDR3 is TGTGCCAGCAGCGAGCAACCGGGACTAGTCGATGAGCAGTCCTTC. Its translation is CASSEQPGLVDEQSF. The variable domain in full, completed from reference TRBV7-2 and TRBJ2-1, reads GAGVSQSPSNKVTEKGKDVELRCDPISGHTALYWYRQSLGQGLEFLIYFQGNSAPDKSGLPSDRFSAERTGGSVSTLTIQRTQQEDSAVYLCASSEQPGLVDEQSFGPGTRLTVL.

The chain uses TRBV28 and TRBJ2-7; D unclear. The CDR3 contains 15 residues. Germline CDR1 reads MDHEN; CDR2 reads SYDVKM. V gave up 7 bases and J gave up 0 bases, with 16 bases separating them. The CDR3 DNA follows: TGTGCCAGCACGCCCTTTGGACGGAGCTCCTACGAGCAGTACGTC. Protein product: CASTPFGRSSYEQYV.

This clonotype showed up just a few times. This chain links TRBV7-2 with TRBJ2-1, with a tentative D call TRBD2 (5 bases). The V end was cut by 5 bases, the J end by 3 bases, with 14 bases between. Germline CDR1 is SGHTA and CDR2 is FQGNSA. CDR3 size: 15 residues. The CDR3 region is CASSRKAAGYNEQFF. DNA for the CDR3: TGTGCCAGCAGCCGTAAGGCGGCGGGCTACAATGAGCAGTTCTTC.

This chain connects TRBV20-1 to TRBJ2-1, with D tentatively TRBD1 or TRBD2 (6 bases each). Trimming removed 2 bases at V and 8 bases at J, with 13 bases between. The CDR3 loop spans 13 amino acids. In germline, CDR1 is DFQATT, CDR2 SNEGSKA (reference sequence). CDR3: CSARKPGGDEQFF. The CDR3 DNA reads TGCAGTGCTAGAAAGCCCGGGGGCGATGAGCAGTTCTTC.

The gene calls are TRBV7-8 and TRBJ2-7; no definite D call. Germline V lookup: CDR1 SGHVS, CDR2 FQNEAQ. This CDR3 has 14 residues. V dropped 2 bases and J dropped 3 bases, with 11 bases sitting between them. The CDR3 here is CASSLFPRYYEQYV. CDR3 sequence (DNA): TGTGCCAGCAGCTTATTCCCGCGGTACTACGAGCAGTACGTC.

This clonotype was detected only a few times. The chain links TRBV29-1 to TRBJ2-7, with TRBD1 matching 11 bases. V lost 6 bases and J lost 2; bases outside the gene matches: 12. Germline-derived CDR1 and CDR2 are SQVTM and ANQGSEA. The CDR3 runs to 16 residues. CDR3 amino acids: CSVAPGQGVPTYEQYF. DNA for the CDR3: TGCAGCGTAGCACCGGGACAGGGGGTTCCCACCTACGAGCAGTACTTC.

The chain has TRBV5-1 and TRBJ2-3, with 10 positions matching TRBD1. Germline lookup yields CDR1 SGHRS and CDR2 YFSETQ. The V gene end was trimmed by 6 bases and the J gene end by 4 bases; junction bases not matched to a gene: 5. The CDR3 contains 14 residues. The CDR3 reads CASNRDRGPDTQYF. CDR3 nucleotide sequence: TGCGCCAGCAATAGGGACAGGGGACCAGATACGCAGTATTTT.

The V call is TRBV7-6, the J call TRBJ2-5; D is ambiguous. Germline-derived CDR1 and CDR2 are SGHVS and FNYEAQ. V dropped 3 bases and J dropped 3 bases, with 11 bases sitting between them. There are 14 residues in the CDR3. CDR3 in DNA: TGTGCCAGCAGCTTTCTTCCAGCAGAAGAGACCCAGTACTTC. Its translation: CASSFLPAEETQYF.

The rearrangement joins TRBV10-2 to TRBJ1-1, with 8 bases fitting TRBD1. Germline V gives CDR1 WSHSY, CDR2 SAAADI. This CDR3 is built from 12 residues. V shed 6 bases, J shed 10 bases, and the junction held 7 bases outside the gene matches. DNA of the CDR3: TGCGCCAGCAGGGGAGACAGGGGCAGAGCTTTCTTT. Protein: CASRGDRGRAFF.

This rearrangement joins TRBV27 to TRBJ1-2, with 8 nucleotides matching TRBD1. Germline V gene sequence: CDR1 MNHEY, CDR2 SMNVEV (reference sequence). V shed 6 bases and J 4 bases; nucleotides not matched to a gene: 10. This CDR3 is built from 15 residues. The CDR3 loop is CASSKTGGWIYGYTF. The DNA for the CDR3 is TGTGCCAGCAGCAAAACAGGGGGTTGGATCTATGGCTACACCTTC.

This clonotype was seen a few times. V gene TRBV20-1 combines with J gene TRBJ1-3, with D perhaps matching TRBD1 (5 bases). This CDR3 is built from 14 residues. Trimming took off 5 bases at V and 3 bases at J, with 14 bases between the two ends. Germline V gives CDR1 DFQATT, CDR2 SNEGSKA (reference sequence). In nucleotides, the CDR3 is TGCAGTGCTCTTTTAGGGGTATATGGAAACACCATATATTTT. Protein sequence: CSALLGVYGNTIYF.

The CDR3 here is CASKGQGAGEETQYF. Written as DNA, the CDR3 is TGTGCCAGCAAAGGACAGGGGGCCGGTGAAGAGACCCAGTACTTC. The chain joins TRBV6-1 to TRBJ2-5; 11 positions agree with TRBD1. CDR1 is MNHNS, CDR2 SASEGT, per germline. The CDR3 contains 15 residues. V lost 7 bases to trimming and J lost 3 bases; unmatched junction nucleotides: 7.

J is TRBJ2-5 and V is TRBV5-1, with TRBD2 matching over 9 bases. Trimming removed 1 base from V and 4 bases from J; junction bases left unmatched: 5. The CDR3 has 15 amino acids. CDR1 and CDR2 (germline): SGHRS, YFSETQ. This CDR3 is CASSLRSSGAETQYF. CDR3 nucleotides: TGCGCCAGCAGCTTGAGGTCTAGCGGGGCAGAGACCCAGTACTTC.

J is TRBJ2-7 and V is TRBV10-2; 12 bases line up with TRBD2. The CDR3 spans 15 residues. The junction had 4 bases not matched to a gene; V was cut back by 5 bases and J by 2 bases. CDR1 is WSHSY and CDR2 is SAAADI in the germline V gene. DNA of the CDR3: TGCGCCAGCAGTCAGGGACTAGCGGGTCCCTACGAGCAGTACTTC. Residues: CASSQGLAGPYEQYF.

The chain couples TRBV24-1 to TRBJ2-1; the D is unclear. The germline V gene has CDR1 KGHDR and CDR2 SFDVKD. V was clipped by 1 base and J by 2 bases, with 11 bases between them. The CDR3 is made up of 16 amino acids. The CDR3 DNA is TGTGCCACCAGTGATTTTGGCTCCGGAACCTACAATGAGCAGTTCTTC. The encoded protein is CATSDFGSGTYNEQFF.

This chain joins TRBV3-1 and TRBJ2-1, with TRBD2 identical over 12 bases. The germline gives CDR1 LGHDT, CDR2 YNNKEL (reference sequence). CDR3 length equals 16 residues. V was clipped by 4 bases and J by 9 bases; unmatched bases: 10. This CDR3 reads CASSPRLAGEAGEQFF. CDR3 sequence (DNA): TGTGCCAGCAGCCCAAGACTAGCGGGAGAGGCGGGTGAGCAGTTCTTC.

The V gene is TRBV5-1, the J gene TRBJ1-2; a weak D match, TRBD1 (6 bases). The ends were cut back, 2 bases at V and 4 bases at J, with 18 bases in the middle. This CDR3 is built from 16 residues. Looked up from germline, CDR1 is SGHRS and CDR2 is YFSETQ. The CDR3 bases are TGCGCCAGCAGCTTTTCGGCCCGGACAGACCTCTATGGCTACACCTTC. Protein product: CASSFSARTDLYGYTF.

CDR3 protein: CASSLQGADYTF. CDR3 coding DNA: TGTGCCAGCAGCTTACAAGGGGCGGACTACACCTTC. The rearrangement uses TRBV7-6 and TRBJ1-2, with D maybe TRBD1 (5 bases). V dropped 2 bases and J dropped 10 bases, with 11 bases sitting between them. The CDR3 consists of 12 residues. The germline CDR1 and CDR2 sequences are SGHVS and FNYEAQ.

This clonotype was counted ten times or more. The V call is TRBV7-3, the J call TRBJ2-3; D is unresolved. Trimming shortened V by 2 bases and J by 0 bases, and 6 bases separated the two germline ends. The CDR3 is 14 amino acids. Germline values: CDR1 SGHTA, CDR2 FQGTGA. CDR3 sequence: CASSLGKSTDTQYF. The CDR3 DNA is TGTGCCAGCAGCTTAGGGAAAAGCACAGATACGCAGTATTTT.